These T cell receptor beta chains were read from a single sample in a study of Ad26.COV2.S vaccination and SARS-CoV-2 variants. Libraries were prepared by immunoSEQ multiplex PCR; TCRdb keeps only in-frame clonotypes and omits some of them. The table lists 300,000 to 350,000 clones, about 88% of them singletons. The sample here was peripheral blood, taken in a trial of Ad26.COV2.S vaccine versus placebo. Receptors were obtained from a person aged 18-65 years who received the Ad26.COV2.S COVID-19 vaccine or a placebo. Each CDR3 is given with its conserved first and last residue. Fields, in order: J gene, V gene, clone size, D gene, CDR3 protein, CDR3 DNA. A D gene is named only where the DNA matches it firmly. Clone size, where shown, is once, few, many, or a class for clones that have expanded.

TRBJ1-1 | TRBV6-5 | NA | NA | CASSTTALVAFF | TGTGCCAGCAGTACGACCGCGCTAGTCGCTTTCTTT
TRBJ2-6 | TRBV6-5 | once | NA | CASRHDRPGANVLTF | TGTGCCAGCCGACATGACAGGCCCGGGGCCAACGTCCTGACTTTC
TRBJ2-1 | TRBV7-2 | NA | TRBD2 | CASNRLAGNPNNEQFF | TGTGCCAGCAACCGACTAGCGGGAAATCCTAACAATGAGCAGTTCTTC
TRBJ2-7 | TRBV6-6 | NA | NA | CASSPREPIYEQYF | TGTGCCAGCAGCCCCCGGGAGCCAATCTACGAGCAGTACTTC
TRBJ2-1 | TRBV5-6 | NA | NA | CASSSTGLRNEQFF | TGTGCCAGCAGCTCAACGGGACTTCGCAATGAGCAGTTCTTC
TRBJ1-2 | TRBV7-2 | once | NA | CASSLGSPGSGYGYTF | TGTGCCAGCAGCTTAGGGTCCCCCGGATCGGGCTATGGCTACACCTTC
TRBJ2-3 | TRBV4-1 | NA | TRBD2 | CASSQTSGSTDTQYF | TGCGCCAGCAGCCAGACTAGCGGGAGTACAGATACGCAGTATTTT
TRBJ2-1 | TRBV3-1/TRBV3-2 | NA | NA | CASSQGGSGVGEQFF | TGTGCCAGCAGCCAAGGAGGTAGCGGAGTCGGGGAGCAGTTCTTC
TRBJ2-1 | TRBV2 | NA | NA | CASSGLRVSYNEQFF | TGTGCCAGCAGTGGTCTCAGGGTGTCCTACAATGAGCAGTTCTTC
TRBJ2-5 | TRBV20-1 | NA | TRBD2 | CSASGTSGSKGETQYF | TGCAGTGCTAGTGGGACTAGCGGGAGTAAAGGAGAGACCCAGTACTTC
TRBJ1-2 | TRBV12-3/TRBV12-4 | NA | TRBD1 | CASSTDRGYGYTF | TGTGCCAGCAGCACGGACAGGGGCTATGGCTACACCTTC
TRBJ1-5 | TRBV27 | once | NA | CASSSSWGAYGNQPQHF | TGTGCCAGCAGTTCCTCCTGGGGGGCATATGGCAATCAGCCCCAGCATTTT
TRBJ2-7 | TRBV7-2 | once | TRBD2 | CASKVAGSSYEQYF | TGTGCCAGCAAAGTAGCGGGTTCTTCCTACGAGCAGTACTTC